This T cell receptor beta chain was recovered during a study of OX40 agonist ivuxolimab in advanced cancers. As for the study in general: Patients were roughly 83% male with ages roughly 20 to 85, mean about 65. A partial response was reached by three patients: one with hepatocellular carcinoma and two with cutaneous melanoma.

Points from the study as a whole: Among expanded peripheral T cells, antigen specificity went undetermined. At 0.1 to 3.0 mg/kg and by week 6, CD4+ and CD8+ T cells in the blood had expanded clonally.

From germline, CDR1 is MGHRA and CDR2 YSYEKL. This CDR3 has 15 amino acids. Trimming shortened V by 0 bases and J by 0 bases, and 8 bases separated the two germline ends. Worth noting for this clone: The antigen remains unidentified.

Profiled with immunoSEQ multiplex PCR; TCRdb holds only in-frame clones, not every one. The sample lists tens of thousands of clones; roughly 90% were seen once. Sequenced here: CD4+ or CD8+ T cells sorted from blood, sampled in a trial of the OX40 agonist ivuxolimab. The sequence derives from an adult with an advanced solid tumor such as melanoma, head and neck, liver or kidney cancer. The gene calls are TRBV4-1 and TRBJ1-2; possibly TRBD1 for D (6 bases). CDR3 sequence: CASSQERDTNYGYTF. CDR3 in DNA: TGCGCCAGCAGCCAAGAGCGGGACACTAACTATGGCTACACCTTC.